This TCR beta chain was captured by sequencing in a study of blood T cell repertoires in COVID-19. Study at large: Samples of COVID-19 (acute and convalescent) were obtained from the United States, Italy and Spain. In each case, the material was cDNA or gDNA derived from T cells, B-cell-depleted T cells, or PBMCs.

Per germline, CDR1 SGHRS and CDR2 YFSETQ. Between the trimmed V and J ends, which lost 1 base and 3 bases, there was a span of 6 bases. The CDR3 has 13 residues. In the original workflow: Nucleated cell counts were estimated from reference gene primer amplification. Method: immunoSEQ multiplex PCR; TCRdb's copy keeps in-frame clones and lacks some. V, J and clone size are taken as reported in that table, and D and trimming were inferred from the DNA itself. The sample comprises tens of thousands of clones, around 83% of which are singletons, and 5.5% to 7.5% rests with the top ten. The TCR sequence derives from a man aged 55-75 years with acute or convalescent COVID-19. Sequencing input: peripheral blood. V usage is TRBV5-1 and J usage is TRBJ2-3; D possibly corresponds to TRBD1 (6 bases). The CDR3 DNA reads as TGCGCCAGCAGCTTGCAGGGGACAGATACGCAGTATTTT. It specifies CASSLQGTDTQYF.